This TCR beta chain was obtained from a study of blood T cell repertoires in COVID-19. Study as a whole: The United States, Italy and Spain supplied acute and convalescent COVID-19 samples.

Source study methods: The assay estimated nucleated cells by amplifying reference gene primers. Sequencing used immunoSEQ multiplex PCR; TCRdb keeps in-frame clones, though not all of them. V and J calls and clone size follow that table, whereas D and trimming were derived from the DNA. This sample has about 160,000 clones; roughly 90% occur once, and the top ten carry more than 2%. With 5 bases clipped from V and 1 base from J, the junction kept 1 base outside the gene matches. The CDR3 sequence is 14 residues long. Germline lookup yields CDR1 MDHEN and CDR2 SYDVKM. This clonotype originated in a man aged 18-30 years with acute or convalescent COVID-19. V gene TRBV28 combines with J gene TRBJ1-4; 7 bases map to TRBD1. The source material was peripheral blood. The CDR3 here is CASSDRVTNEKLFF. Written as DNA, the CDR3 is TGTGCCAGCAGTGACAGGGTAACTAATGAAAAACTGTTTTTT. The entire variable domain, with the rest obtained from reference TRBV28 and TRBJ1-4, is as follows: DVKVTQSSRYLVKRTGEKVFLECVQDMDHENMFWYRQDPGLGLRLIYFSYDVKMKEKGDIPEGYSVSREKKERFSLILESASTNQTSMYLCASSDRVTNEKLFFGSGTQLSVL.